Listed here is a single TCR beta chain. What antigen it recognizes has not been identified. No much larger clone exists at a distance of one base, and base qualities are not known. This specimen comes from a study of OX40 agonist ivuxolimab in advanced cancers. Regarding the research as a whole: Ivuxolimab was an agonistic, fully human IgG2 monoclonal antibody directed against OX40 (CD134), a costimulatory receptor. Among the approximately 50 dose-escalation patients, some 19 had hepatocellular carcinoma, 15 melanoma, 9 renal cell carcinoma and 9 head and neck cancer. The point of sequencing TCRbeta in the periphery was to test whether ivuxolimab changed TCR sequence diversity and drove clonal T-cell expansion. Intravenous ivuxolimab was administered to patients every 2 weeks at six dose levels: 0.01, 0.1, 0.3, 1.5, 3 and 10 mg/kg. Prior anti-PD-1, anti-PD-L1 or anti-CTLA-4 therapy was permitted, and less than 45% of dose-escalation patients had received checkpoint inhibitors. The paper reports the monotherapy dose-escalation portion (N of about 50 patients) of the phase I ivuxolimab trial. In the dose-escalation cohort, 82.7% of patients were male, and the mean age was about 55 years, with a range of roughly 23 to 85. Partial responses were achieved by three dose-escalation patients, of whom one had hepatocellular carcinoma and two had cutaneous melanoma.

Genomic DNA was extracted from sorted cells for sequencing of the TCRbeta CDR3 region. The immunoSEQ Assay was used for sequencing of TCRbeta CDR3 regions. In its TCRdb copy, this immuneACCESS table keeps in-frame sequences only and misses some clones. Where compared with another copy, unresolved V genes explain less than half of these, and the others have no known cause. A total of about 64,000 clones appear in this sample, around four fifths of them only once. 9.8% of the sample is held by the ten biggest clonotypes. Patients with a history of autoimmune disease or receiving systemic immunosuppression were excluded from the trial. Peripheral blood for TCR sequencing was collected from all dose cohorts at baseline, on cycle 4 day 1, and on cycle 7 day 1. The samples were taken from a phase I, first-in-human, multicenter, open-label dose-escalation trial of ivuxolimab. The trial enrolled adults with locally advanced or metastatic head and neck squamous cell, hepatocellular, melanoma or renal cell carcinoma. Before TCR sequencing, CD4+ T cells and CD8+ T cells were sorted from peripheral blood as separate populations.

Findings and caveats that apply to the study as a whole: In partial responders in the 0.1-3.0 mg/kg groups, normalized peripheral clonal expansion was found to be among the lowest, especially among CD8+ T cells. Low levels of normalized T-cell clonal expansion were also shown by some nonresponding patients. After ivuxolimab, more expanded clones were found on average in CD8+ T cells than in CD4+ T cells. Antigen specificity was not determined for the clonally expanded peripheral T cells. At doses of 0.1 to 3.0 mg/kg, clonal expansion of both CD4+ and CD8+ T cells in blood was seen between baseline and week 6.

Inclusive of the bounding cysteine and phenylalanine, the CDR3 is 14 residues long. The kept DNA is CDR3 alone, 42 bases in frame from the first base. V loses 7 bases at its end and J loses 1 base; junction bases beyond the gene matches: 4. The germline V gene (reference sequence) sets CDR1 to MNHEY and CDR2 to SMNVEV. The chain is assembled from TRBV27 and TRBJ2-3; 8 bases in the middle match TRBD2. The sequencing used CD4+ or CD8+ T cells sorted from blood, collected in a trial of the OX40 agonist ivuxolimab. The TCR sequence derives from an adult with an advanced solid tumor such as melanoma, head and neck, liver or kidney cancer. The nucleotide sequence reads TGTGCCAGCAAGCGGGAGAGGGGCACAGATACGCAGTATTTT. Translated, this gives CASKRERGTDTQYF.